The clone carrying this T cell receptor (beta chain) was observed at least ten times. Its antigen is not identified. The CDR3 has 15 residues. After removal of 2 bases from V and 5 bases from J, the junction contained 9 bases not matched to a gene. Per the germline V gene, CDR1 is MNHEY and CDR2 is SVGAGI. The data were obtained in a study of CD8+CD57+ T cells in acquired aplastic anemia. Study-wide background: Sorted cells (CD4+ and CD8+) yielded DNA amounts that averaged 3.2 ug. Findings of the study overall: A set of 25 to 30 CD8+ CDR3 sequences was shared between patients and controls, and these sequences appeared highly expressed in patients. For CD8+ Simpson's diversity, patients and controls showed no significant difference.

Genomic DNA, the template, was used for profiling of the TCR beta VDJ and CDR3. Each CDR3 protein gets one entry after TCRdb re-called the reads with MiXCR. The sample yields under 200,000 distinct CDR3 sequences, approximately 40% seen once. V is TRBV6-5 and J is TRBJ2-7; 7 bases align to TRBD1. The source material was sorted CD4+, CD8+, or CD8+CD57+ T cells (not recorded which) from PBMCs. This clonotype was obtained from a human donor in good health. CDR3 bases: TGTGCCAGCAGTTACGTGAGGGGGCAAAGCCACGAGCAGTACTTC. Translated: CASSYVRGQSHEQYF.